This T cell receptor beta chain was identified during a study of OX40 agonist ivuxolimab in advanced cancers. Looking at the study overall: Prior checkpoint blockade (anti-PD-1, anti-PD-L1 or anti-CTLA-4) was permitted; approximately 44% had it.

Assay: immunoSEQ multiplex PCR; the TCRdb copy retains only in-frame clones and omits some. Of about 46,000 clones listed, around 84% are singletons. Note on this clone: No antigen is known for it.

Study outcomes and limitations: It was not determined which antigens were specifically recognized by the peripheral T cells that had undergone clonal expansion.

This clonotype was obtained from an adult with an advanced solid tumor such as melanoma, head and neck, liver or kidney cancer. The material was CD4+ or CD8+ T cells sorted from blood, obtained in a trial of the OX40 agonist ivuxolimab.

The CDR3 loop reads CASSLYRGDTEAFF. The DNA of the CDR3 is TGTGCCAGCAGTTTGTACAGGGGTGACACTGAAGCTTTCTTT. The chain uses TRBV27 and TRBJ1-1; 7 bases agree with TRBD1. The CDR3 consists of 14 residues. The germline V gene has CDR1 MNHEY and CDR2 SMNVEV (reference sequence). The V gene end was trimmed by 3 bases and the J gene end by 3 bases; junction bases not matched to a gene: 4.